This T cell receptor beta chain emerged from a study of sequential checkpoint blockade in melanoma. On the study more broadly: Maintenance nivolumab came after either treatment sequence.

TCRdb keeps only in-frame clones here, not all; method: immunoSEQ multiplex PCR. This table holds 10,000 to 15,000 clones, 70% to 80% found once. The CDR3 runs to 12 residues. The V end lost 6 bases, the J end lost 2 bases, and 8 bases lay between the germline ends. Germline CDR1 is SGHRS and CDR2 is YFSETQ. Treatment meaning: randomized to nivolumab then ipilimumab (arm A) or the reverse (arm B). From thawed PBMCs, live CD3+CD8+ cells negative for CD19 and CD56 were sorted. Sequencing used CD8+ T cells sorted from blood (inferred from file names), obtained from a patient given nivolumab and ipilimumab in sequence. The TCR originated in a human donor with melanoma. The chain combines TRBV5-1 with TRBJ1-1; D not certain. CDR3 nucleotides: TGCGCCAGCAAATCGGGTAACACTGAAGCTTTCTTT. This gives the protein CASKSGNTEAFF.